This TCR beta chain stems from a study of blood T cell repertoires in COVID-19 (dated by TCRdb to the early 2020s). Notes on the research overall: The collaborator samples originated in the United States, Italy and Spain and spanned the acute and convalescent phases of COVID-19. The prospective study material was composed of cDNA or gDNA derived from T cells, B-cell-depleted T cells, or PBMCs. Deeply sampled blood TCRbeta repertoires from subjects exposed to, actively infected with, or recovered from COVID-19 were included in the dataset. The repertoires were released in a freely available public database meant as a resource for research on the immune response to SARS-CoV-2. Samples were obtained from the ongoing ImmuneRACE study (first 160 participants) and from 1,254 subjects provided by 6 global collaborators. Sample metadata almost always included a de-identified subject ID, COVID-19 status, age in years and sex. HLA class I and class II types, where available, came from metadata supplied by the sample provider rather than from assay-based typing.

The study at large found these results: The amount of clinical and demographic metadata varied by source and participant and was provided uncurated.

At one collaborating source in Seattle, patients were enrolled during active infection and were followed longitudinally through the course of disease. Each collaborating institution followed its own protocols to collect whole blood in K2EDTA tubes. For TCRbeta analysis, collaborator samples were shipped as frozen whole blood, as isolated PBMCs, or as DNA extracted from either sample type. About this clone: No antigen is known for it. Per-nucleotide qualities are absent, and no much larger clonotype sits a single base away.

For CDR1 and CDR2, the germline V gene (reference sequence) lists GTSNPN and SVGIG. Including cysteine and phenylalanine, the CDR3 has 15 amino acids. Only CDR3 DNA remains: 45 bases, in frame from the first base. V and J are truncated by 2 bases and 3 bases respectively, leaving an intervening sequence of 15 bases. TCRbeta CDR3 regions were amplified from genomic DNA using the immunoSEQ Assay, a bias-controlled multiplex PCR. As for how the authors treated the data: Within the assay, amplification of reference gene primers was used to estimate how many nucleated cells each sample contained. To quantify the absolute abundance of each unique TCRbeta CDR3 rearrangement, sequence reads were collapsed and filtered. For each sample, productive Simpson clonality was calculated by taking the square root of Simpson's diversity index across productive rearrangements. The table comes from immuneACCESS by way of TCRdb, which keeps in-frame sequences with V and J called. Part of the clones is missing from these tables; in studies checked, under half for an unresolved V gene and the rest for unknown reasons. V and J calls and clone size follow that table, whereas D and trimming were derived from the DNA. In this sample the table shows approximately 500,000 clones, 85% to 90% of which occur a single time. The top ten hold roughly 8.3% of the sample.

The sequence joins TRBV30 to TRBJ2-3; the D gene is perhaps TRBD2, from 5 matching bases. This TCR was recovered from a woman between 45 and 60 years old with COVID-19, enrolled during active disease. Sequenced material: peripheral blood. The DNA reads as follows: TGTGCCTGGAGTCGGGATTACATAGCTACAGATACGCAGTATTTT. This gives the protein CAWSRDYIATDTQYF.